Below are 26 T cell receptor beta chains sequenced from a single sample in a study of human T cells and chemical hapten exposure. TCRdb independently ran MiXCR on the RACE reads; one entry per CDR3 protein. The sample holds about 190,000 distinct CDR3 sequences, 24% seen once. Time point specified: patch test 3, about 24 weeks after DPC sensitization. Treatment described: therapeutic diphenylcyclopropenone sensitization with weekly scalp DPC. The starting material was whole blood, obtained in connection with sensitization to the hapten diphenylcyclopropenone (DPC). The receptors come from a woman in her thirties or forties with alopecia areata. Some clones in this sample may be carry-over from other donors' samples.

CDR3 amino acids: CASSLSVQQETQYF. The CDR3 coding sequence is TGTGCCAGCAGCTTGTCGGTACAACAAGAGACCCAGTACTTC. The chain joins TRBV7-2 to TRBJ2-5, with D unresolved. The CDR3 spans 14 residues. Trimming took 3 bases from V and 2 from J, leaving 10 bases between them. The V gene's germline CDR1 is SGHTA and CDR2 FQGNSA.

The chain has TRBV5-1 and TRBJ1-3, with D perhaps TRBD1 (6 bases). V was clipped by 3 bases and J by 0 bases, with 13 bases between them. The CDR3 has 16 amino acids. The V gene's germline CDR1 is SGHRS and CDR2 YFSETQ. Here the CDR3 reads CASSSGLDSSGNTIYF. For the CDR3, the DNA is TGCGCCAGCAGCTCAGGGTTGGACAGCTCTGGAAACACCATATATTTT.

CDR3 DNA: TGTGCCAGCAGTCCCGACATAAGGACTGAAGCTTTCTTT. Protein sequence: CASSPDIRTEAFF. V and J are TRBV11-1 and TRBJ1-1, with unresolved D. The germline V gene has CDR1 SGHAT and CDR2 FQDESV (reference sequence). The CDR3 extends over 13 amino acids. The V end was cut by 6 bases, the J end by 5 bases, with 13 bases between.

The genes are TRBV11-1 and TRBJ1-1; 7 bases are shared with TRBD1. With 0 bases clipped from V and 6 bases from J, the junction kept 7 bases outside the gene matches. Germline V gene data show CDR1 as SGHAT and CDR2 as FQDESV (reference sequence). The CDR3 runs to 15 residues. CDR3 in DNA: TGTGCCAGCAGCTTAGCCCCGGGACAGCAGCCTGAAGCTTTCTTT. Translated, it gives CASSLAPGQQPEAFF.

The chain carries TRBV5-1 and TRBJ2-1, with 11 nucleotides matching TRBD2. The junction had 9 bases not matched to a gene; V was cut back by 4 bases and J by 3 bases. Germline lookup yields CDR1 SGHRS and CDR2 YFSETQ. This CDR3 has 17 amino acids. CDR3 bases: TGCGCCAGCAGCCCGTTGACTAGCGGGGATTACTACAATGAGCAGTTCTTC. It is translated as CASSPLTSGDYYNEQFF. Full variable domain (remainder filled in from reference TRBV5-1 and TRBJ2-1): KAGVTQTPRYLIKTRGQQVTLSCSPISGHRSVSWYQQTPGQGLQFLFEYFSETQRNKGNFPGRFSGRQFSNSRSEMNVSTLELGDSALYLCASSPLTSGDYYNEQFFGPGTRLTVL.

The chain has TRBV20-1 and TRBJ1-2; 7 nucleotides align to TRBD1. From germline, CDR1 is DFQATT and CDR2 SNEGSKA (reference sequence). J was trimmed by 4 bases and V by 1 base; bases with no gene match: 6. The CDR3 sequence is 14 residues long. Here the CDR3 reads CSARAGTASYGYTF. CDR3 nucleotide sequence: TGCAGTGCTAGAGCTGGGACAGCTAGCTATGGCTACACCTTC.

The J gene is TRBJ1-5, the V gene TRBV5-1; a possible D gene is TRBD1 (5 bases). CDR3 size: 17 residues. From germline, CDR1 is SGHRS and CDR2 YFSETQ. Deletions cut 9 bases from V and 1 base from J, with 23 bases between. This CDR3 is CATSTGTPIRSNQPQHF. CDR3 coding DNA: TGCGCCACCTCGACGGGGACCCCCATCCGGAGCAATCAGCCCCAGCATTTT.

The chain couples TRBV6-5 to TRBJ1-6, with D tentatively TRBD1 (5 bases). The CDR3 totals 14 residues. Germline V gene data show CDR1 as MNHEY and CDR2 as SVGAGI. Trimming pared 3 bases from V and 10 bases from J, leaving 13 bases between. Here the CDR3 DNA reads TGTGCCAGCAGTTATCTAAGGGGTGGATCACCCCTCCACTTT. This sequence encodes CASSYLRGGSPLHF.

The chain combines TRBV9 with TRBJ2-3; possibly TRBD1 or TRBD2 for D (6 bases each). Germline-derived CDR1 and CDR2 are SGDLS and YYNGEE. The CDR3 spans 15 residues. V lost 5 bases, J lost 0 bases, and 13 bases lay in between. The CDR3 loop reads CASSGGTSSTDTQYF. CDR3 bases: TGTGCCAGCAGTGGGGGGACATCTAGCACAGATACGCAGTATTTT.

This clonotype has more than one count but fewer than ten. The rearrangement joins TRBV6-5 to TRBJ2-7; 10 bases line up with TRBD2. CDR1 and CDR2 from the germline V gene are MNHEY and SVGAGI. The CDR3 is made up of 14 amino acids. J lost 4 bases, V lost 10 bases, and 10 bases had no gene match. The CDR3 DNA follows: TGTGCCACGCCCCCTCCGGGACTAGCGTACGAGCAGTACTTC. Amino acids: CATPPPGLAYEQYF.

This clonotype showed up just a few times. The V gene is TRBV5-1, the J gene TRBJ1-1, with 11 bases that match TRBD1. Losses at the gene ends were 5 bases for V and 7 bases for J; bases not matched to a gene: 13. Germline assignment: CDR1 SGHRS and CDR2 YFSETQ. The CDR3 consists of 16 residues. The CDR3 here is CASSLPVGTGGDEAFF. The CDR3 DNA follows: TGCGCCAGCAGTCTCCCCGTCGGGACAGGGGGGGATGAAGCTTTCTTT. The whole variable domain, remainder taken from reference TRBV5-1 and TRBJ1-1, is KAGVTQTPRYLIKTRGQQVTLSCSPISGHRSVSWYQQTPGQGLQFLFEYFSETQRNKGNFPGRFSGRQFSNSRSEMNVSTLELGDSALYLCASSLPVGTGGDEAFFGQGTRLTVV.

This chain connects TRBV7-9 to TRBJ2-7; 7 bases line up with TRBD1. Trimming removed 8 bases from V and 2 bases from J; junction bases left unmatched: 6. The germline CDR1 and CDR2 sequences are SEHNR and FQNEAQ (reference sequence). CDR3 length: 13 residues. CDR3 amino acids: CASGDRAAYEQYF. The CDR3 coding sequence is TGTGCCAGCGGCGACAGGGCCGCCTACGAGCAGTACTTC. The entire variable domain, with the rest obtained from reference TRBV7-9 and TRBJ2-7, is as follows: DTGVSQNPRHKITKRGQNVTFRCDPISEHNRLYWYRQTLGQGPEFLTYFQNEAQLEKSRLLSDRFSAERPKGSFSTLEIQRTEQGDSAMYLCASGDRAAYEQYFGPGTRLTVT.

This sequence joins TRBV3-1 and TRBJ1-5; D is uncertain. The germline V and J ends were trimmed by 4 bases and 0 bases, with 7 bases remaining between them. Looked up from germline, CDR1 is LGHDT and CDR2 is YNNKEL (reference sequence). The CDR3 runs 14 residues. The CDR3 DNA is TGTGCCAGCAGCCCGCCCTATAGCAATCAGCCCCAGCATTTT. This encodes CASSPPYSNQPQHF.

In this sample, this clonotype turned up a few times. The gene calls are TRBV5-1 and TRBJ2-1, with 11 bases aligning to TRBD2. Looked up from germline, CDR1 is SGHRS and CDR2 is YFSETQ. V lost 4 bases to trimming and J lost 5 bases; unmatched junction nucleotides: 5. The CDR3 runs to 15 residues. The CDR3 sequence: CASSGLAGGHNEQFF. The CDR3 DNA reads TGCGCCAGCAGCGGGCTAGCGGGAGGACACAATGAGCAGTTCTTC. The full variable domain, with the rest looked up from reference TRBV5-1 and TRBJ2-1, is KAGVTQTPRYLIKTRGQQVTLSCSPISGHRSVSWYQQTPGQGLQFLFEYFSETQRNKGNFPGRFSGRQFSNSRSEMNVSTLELGDSALYLCASSGLAGGHNEQFFGPGTRLTVL.

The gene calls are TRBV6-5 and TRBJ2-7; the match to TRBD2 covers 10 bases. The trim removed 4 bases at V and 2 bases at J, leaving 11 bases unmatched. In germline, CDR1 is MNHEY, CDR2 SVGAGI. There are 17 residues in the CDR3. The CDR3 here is CASSLGTSERATYEQYF. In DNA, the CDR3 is TGTGCCAGCAGTTTGGGGACTAGCGAAAGGGCCACCTACGAGCAGTACTTC.

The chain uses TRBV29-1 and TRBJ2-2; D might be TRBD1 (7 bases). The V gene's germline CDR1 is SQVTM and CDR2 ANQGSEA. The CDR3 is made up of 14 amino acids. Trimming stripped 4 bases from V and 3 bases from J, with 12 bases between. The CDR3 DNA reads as TGCAGCGTTGTGGCAGGGGGGTACACCGGGGAGCTGTTTTTT. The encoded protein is CSVVAGGYTGELFF.

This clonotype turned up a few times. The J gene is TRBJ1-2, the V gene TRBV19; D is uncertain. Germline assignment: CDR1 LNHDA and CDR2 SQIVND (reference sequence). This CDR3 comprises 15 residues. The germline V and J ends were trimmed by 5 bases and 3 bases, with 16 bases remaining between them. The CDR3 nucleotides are TGTGCCAGTAGTCAGTTGCCGGGTTCTTACTATGGCTACACCTTC. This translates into CASSQLPGSYYGYTF.

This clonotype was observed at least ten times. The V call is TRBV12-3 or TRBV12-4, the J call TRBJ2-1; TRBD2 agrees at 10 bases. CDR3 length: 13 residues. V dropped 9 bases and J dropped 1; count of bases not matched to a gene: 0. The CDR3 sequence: CASSGRSYNEQFF. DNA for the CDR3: TGTGCCAGTAGCGGGAGGTCCTACAATGAGCAGTTCTTC.

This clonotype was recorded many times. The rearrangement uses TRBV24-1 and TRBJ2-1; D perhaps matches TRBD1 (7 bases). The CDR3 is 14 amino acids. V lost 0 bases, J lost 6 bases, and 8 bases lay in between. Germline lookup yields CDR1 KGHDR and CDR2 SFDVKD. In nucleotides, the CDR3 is TGTGCCACCAGTGATTTGCAGGGGGGCAATGAGCAGTTCTTC. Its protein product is CATSDLQGGNEQFF.

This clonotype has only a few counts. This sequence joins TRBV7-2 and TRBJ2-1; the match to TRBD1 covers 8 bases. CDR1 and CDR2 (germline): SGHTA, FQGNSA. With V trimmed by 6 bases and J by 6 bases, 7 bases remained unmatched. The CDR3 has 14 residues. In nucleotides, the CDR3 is TGTGCCAGCAGTCCCTGGACAGGGTTCAATGAGCAGTTCTTC. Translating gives CASSPWTGFNEQFF.

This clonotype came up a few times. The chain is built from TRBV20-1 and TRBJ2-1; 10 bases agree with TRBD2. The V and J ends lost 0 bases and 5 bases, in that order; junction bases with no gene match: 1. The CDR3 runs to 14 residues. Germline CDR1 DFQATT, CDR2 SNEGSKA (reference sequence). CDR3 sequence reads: CSAREGTSDNEQFF. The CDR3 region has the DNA TGCAGTGCTAGAGAGGGGACTAGCGACAATGAGCAGTTCTTC.

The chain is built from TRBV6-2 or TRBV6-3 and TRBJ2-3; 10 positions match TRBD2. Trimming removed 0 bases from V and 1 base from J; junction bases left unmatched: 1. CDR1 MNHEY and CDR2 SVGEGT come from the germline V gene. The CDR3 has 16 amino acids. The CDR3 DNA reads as TGTGCCAGCAGTTACTCCCTAGCGGGAGGCACAGATACGCAGTATTTT. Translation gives CASSYSLAGGTDTQYF.

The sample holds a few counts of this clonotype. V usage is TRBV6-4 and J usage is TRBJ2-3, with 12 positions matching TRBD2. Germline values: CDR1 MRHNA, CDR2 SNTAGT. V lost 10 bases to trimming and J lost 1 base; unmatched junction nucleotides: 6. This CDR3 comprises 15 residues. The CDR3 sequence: CATSRTSGGTDTQYF. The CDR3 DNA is TGTGCCACCTCAAGGACTAGCGGGGGCACAGATACGCAGTATTTT.

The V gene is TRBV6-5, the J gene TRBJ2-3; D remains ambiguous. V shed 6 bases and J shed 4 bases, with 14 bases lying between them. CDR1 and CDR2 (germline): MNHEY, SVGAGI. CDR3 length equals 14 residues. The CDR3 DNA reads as TGTGCCAGCAGGCCAGGTGCTCGCTCAGATACGCAGTATTTT. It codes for CASRPGARSDTQYF.

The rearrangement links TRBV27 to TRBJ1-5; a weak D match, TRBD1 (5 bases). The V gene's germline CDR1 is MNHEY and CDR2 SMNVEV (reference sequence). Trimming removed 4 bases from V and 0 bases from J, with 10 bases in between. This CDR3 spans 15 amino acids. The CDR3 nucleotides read TGTGCCAGCAGTTCACGGGGGGTTAGCAATCAGCCCCAGCATTTT. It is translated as CASSSRGVSNQPQHF.

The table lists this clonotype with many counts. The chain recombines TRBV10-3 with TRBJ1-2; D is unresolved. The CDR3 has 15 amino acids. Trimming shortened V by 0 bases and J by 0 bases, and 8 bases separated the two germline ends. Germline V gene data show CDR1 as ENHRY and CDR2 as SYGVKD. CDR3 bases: TGTGCCATCAGTGAGTCGGTGGGTTCTAACTATGGCTACACCTTC. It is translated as CAISESVGSNYGYTF.